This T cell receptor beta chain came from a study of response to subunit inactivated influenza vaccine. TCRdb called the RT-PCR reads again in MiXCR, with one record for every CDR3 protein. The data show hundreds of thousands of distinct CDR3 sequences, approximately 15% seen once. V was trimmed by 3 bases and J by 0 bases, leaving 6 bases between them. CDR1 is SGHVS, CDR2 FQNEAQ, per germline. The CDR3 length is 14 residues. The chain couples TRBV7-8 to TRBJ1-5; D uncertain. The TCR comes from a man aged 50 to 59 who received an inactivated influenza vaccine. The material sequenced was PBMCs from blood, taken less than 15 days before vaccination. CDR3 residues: CASSFVNSNQPQHF. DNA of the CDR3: TGTGCCAGCAGCTTCGTAAATAGCAATCAGCCCCAGCATTTT.